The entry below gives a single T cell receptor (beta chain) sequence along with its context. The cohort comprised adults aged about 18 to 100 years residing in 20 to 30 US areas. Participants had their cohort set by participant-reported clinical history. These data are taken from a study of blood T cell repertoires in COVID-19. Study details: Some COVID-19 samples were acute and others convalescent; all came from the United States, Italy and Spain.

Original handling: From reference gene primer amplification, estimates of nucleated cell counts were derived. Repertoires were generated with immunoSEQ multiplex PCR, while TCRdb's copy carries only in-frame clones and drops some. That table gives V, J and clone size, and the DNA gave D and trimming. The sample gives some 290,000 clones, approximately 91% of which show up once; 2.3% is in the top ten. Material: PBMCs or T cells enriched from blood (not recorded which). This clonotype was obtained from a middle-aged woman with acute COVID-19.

The CDR3 DNA reads TGTGCCAGCAGCCGGACTAGCGGGAGAGGAGAGACCCAGTACTTC. It yields the protein CASSRTSGRGETQYF. The genes are TRBV5-4 and TRBJ2-5, with 13 positions matching TRBD2. CDR3 size: 15 residues. The ends lost 4 bases at V and 4 bases at J; junction bases unmatched: 4. Germline CDR1 and CDR2: SGHNT and YYREEE (reference sequence).